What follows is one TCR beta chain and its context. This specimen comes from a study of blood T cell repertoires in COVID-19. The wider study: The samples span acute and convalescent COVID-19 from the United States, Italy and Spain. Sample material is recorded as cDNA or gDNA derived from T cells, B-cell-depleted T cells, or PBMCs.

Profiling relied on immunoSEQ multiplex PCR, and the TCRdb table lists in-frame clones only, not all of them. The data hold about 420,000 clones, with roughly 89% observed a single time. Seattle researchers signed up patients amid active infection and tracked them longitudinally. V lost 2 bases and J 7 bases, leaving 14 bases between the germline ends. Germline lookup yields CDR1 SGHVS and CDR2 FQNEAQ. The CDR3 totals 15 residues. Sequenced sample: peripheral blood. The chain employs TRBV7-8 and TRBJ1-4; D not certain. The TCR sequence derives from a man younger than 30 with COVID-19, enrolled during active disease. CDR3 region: CASSLFGSGGEKLFF. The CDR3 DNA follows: TGTGCCAGCAGCTTATTCGGCAGCGGTGGTGAAAAACTGTTTTTT.